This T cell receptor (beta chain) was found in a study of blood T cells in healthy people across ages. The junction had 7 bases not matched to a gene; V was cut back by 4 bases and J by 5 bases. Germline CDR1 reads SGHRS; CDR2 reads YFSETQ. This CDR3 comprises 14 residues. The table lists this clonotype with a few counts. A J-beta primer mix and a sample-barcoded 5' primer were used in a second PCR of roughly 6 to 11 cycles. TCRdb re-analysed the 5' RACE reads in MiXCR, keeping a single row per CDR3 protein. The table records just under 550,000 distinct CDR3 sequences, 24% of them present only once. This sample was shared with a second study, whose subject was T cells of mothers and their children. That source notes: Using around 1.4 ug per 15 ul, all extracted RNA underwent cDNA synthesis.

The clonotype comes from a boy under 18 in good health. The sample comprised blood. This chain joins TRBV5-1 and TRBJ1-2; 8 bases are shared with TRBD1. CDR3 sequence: CASSIGQGQYGYTF. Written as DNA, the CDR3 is TGCGCCAGCAGCATTGGACAGGGACAGTATGGCTACACCTTC.